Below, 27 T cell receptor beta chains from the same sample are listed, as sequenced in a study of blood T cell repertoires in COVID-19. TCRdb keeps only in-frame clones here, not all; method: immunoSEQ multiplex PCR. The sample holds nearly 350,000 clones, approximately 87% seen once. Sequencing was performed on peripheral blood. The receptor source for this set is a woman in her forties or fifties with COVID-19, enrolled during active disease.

The CDR3 nucleotides read TGTGCCAGTAGTATAGATTATCGGCAGGGTGTAGTGTATTTT. Translated: CASSIDYRQGVVYF. The chain has TRBV19 and TRBJ2-3; perhaps TRBD1 as D (5 bases). The germline V and J ends were trimmed by 0 bases and 14 bases, with 18 bases remaining between them. CDR3 length: 14 amino acids. Looked up from germline, CDR1 is LNHDA and CDR2 is SQIVND (reference sequence). Full variable domain (remainder filled in from reference TRBV19 and TRBJ2-3): DGGITQSPKYLFRKEGQNVTLSCEQNLNHDAMYWYRQDPGQGLRLIYYSQIVNDFQKGDIAEGYSVSREKKESFPLTVTSAQKNPTAFYLCASSIDYRQGVVYFGPGTRLTVL.

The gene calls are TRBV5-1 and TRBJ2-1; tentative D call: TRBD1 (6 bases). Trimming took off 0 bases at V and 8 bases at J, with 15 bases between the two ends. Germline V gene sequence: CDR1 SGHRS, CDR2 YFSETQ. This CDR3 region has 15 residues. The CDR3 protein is CASSLEGRGADEQFF. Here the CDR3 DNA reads TGCGCCAGCAGCTTGGAGGGCAGGGGAGCCGATGAGCAGTTCTTC.

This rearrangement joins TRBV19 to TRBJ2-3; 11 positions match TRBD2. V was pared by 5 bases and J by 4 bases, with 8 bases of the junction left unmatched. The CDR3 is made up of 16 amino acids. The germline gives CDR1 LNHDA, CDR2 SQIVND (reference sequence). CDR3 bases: TGTGCCAGTAGTCCTCTAGCGGGAGGTACCCCAGATACGCAGTATTTT. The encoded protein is CASSPLAGGTPDTQYF. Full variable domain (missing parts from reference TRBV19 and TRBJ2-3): DGGITQSPKYLFRKEGQNVTLSCEQNLNHDAMYWYRQDPGQGLRLIYYSQIVNDFQKGDIAEGYSVSREKKESFPLTVTSAQKNPTAFYLCASSPLAGGTPDTQYFGPGTRLTVL.

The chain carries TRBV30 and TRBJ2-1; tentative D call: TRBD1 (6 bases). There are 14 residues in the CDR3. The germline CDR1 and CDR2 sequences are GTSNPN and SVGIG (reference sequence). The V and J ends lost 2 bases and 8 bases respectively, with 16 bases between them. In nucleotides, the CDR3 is TGTGCCTGGAGTTCAGGGGTGGTTGGATATGAGCAGTTCTTC. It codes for CAWSSGVVGYEQFF.

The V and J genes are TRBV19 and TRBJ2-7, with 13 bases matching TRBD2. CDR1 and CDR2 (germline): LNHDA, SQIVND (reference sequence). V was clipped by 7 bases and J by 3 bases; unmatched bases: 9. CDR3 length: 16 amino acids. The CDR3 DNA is TGTGCCAGTACCACAACCGGGACTAGCGGGATCTACGAGCAGTACTTC. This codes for CASTTTGTSGIYEQYF.

The DNA of the CDR3 is TGTGCCAGTAGTATACCAACGACAGGGCGGAATGAAAAACTGTTTTTT. Translation: CASSIPTTGRNEKLFF. This chain uses TRBV19 with TRBJ1-4, with 7 bases matching TRBD1. The CDR3 spans 16 residues. Trimming took 2 bases from V and 5 from J; bases not matched to a gene: 8. CDR1 LNHDA and CDR2 SQIVND come from the germline V gene (reference sequence).

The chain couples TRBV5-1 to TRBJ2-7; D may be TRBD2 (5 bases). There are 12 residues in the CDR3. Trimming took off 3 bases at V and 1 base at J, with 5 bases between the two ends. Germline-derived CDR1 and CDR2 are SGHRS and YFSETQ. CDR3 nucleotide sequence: TGCGCCAGCAGCTCGGGGTCCTACGAGCAGTACTTC. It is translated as CASSSGSYEQYF. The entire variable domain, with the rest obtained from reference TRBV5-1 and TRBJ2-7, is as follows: KAGVTQTPRYLIKTRGQQVTLSCSPISGHRSVSWYQQTPGQGLQFLFEYFSETQRNKGNFPGRFSGRQFSNSRSEMNVSTLELGDSALYLCASSSGSYEQYFGPGTRLTVT.

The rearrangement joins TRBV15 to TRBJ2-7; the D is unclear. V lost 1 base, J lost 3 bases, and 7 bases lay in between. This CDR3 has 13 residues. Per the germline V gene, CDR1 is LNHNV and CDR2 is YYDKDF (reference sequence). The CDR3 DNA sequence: TGTGCCACCAGCAGAGGACATCTCTACGAGCAGTACTTC. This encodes CATSRGHLYEQYF.

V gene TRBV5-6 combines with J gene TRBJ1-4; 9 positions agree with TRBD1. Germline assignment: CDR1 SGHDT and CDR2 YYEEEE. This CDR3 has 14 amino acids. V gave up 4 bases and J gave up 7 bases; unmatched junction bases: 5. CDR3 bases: TGTGCCAGCAGCGCCGGGACAGGGCGTGAAAAACTGTTTTTT. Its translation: CASSAGTGREKLFF.

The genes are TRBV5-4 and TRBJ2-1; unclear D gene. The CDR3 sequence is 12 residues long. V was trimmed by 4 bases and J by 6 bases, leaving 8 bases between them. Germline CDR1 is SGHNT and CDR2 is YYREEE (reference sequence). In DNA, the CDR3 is TGTGCCAGCAGCATTACGGTCAATGAGCAGTTCTTC. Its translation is CASSITVNEQFF.

The CDR3 region has the DNA TGTGCCACCGCAACAGGGTATAATTCACCCCTCCACTTT. It yields the protein CATATGYNSPLHF. The rearrangement uses TRBV2 and TRBJ1-6; possibly TRBD1 for D (6 bases). CDR1 SNHLY and CDR2 FYNNEI come from the germline V gene. The CDR3 has 13 residues. The V end lost 10 bases, the J end lost 4 bases, and 11 bases lay between the germline ends.

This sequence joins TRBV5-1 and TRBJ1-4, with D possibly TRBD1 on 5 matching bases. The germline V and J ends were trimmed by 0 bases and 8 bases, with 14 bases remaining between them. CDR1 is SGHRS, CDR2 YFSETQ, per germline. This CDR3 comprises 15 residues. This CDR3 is CASSLGGTEGEKLFF. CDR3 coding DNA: TGCGCCAGCAGCTTGGGTGGGACTGAAGGAGAAAAACTGTTTTTT.

CDR3 in amino acids: CASSSIQGGSYGYTF. DNA for the CDR3: TGTGCCAGCAGCTCAATACAGGGGGGTAGCTATGGCTACACCTTC. The chain is built from TRBV5-6 and TRBJ1-2, with TRBD1 matching 8 bases. This CDR3 contains 15 residues. The V segment lost 3 bases and the J segment 4 bases; nucleotides outside the gene matches: 8. Per germline, CDR1 SGHDT and CDR2 YYEEEE.

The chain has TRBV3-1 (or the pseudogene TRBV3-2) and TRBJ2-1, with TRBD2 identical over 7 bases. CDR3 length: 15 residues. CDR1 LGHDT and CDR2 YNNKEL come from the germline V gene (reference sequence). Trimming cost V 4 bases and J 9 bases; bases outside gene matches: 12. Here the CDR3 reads CASSPSGGWNREQFF. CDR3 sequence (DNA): TGTGCCAGCAGCCCCTCGGGAGGATGGAACCGTGAGCAGTTCTTC.

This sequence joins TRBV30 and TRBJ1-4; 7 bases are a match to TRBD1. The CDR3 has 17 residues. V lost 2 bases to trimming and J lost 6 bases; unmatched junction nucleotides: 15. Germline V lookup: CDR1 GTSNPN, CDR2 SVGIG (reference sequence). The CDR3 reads CAWSRDRGAIAYEKLFF. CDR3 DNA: TGTGCCTGGAGTAGGGACAGAGGGGCGATTGCATATGAAAAACTGTTTTTT.

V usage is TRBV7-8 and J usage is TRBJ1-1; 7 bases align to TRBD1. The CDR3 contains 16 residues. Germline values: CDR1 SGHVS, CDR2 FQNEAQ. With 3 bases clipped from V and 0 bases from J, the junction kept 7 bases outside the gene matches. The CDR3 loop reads CASSFRDRHMNTEAFF. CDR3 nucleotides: TGTGCCAGCAGCTTCCGGGACAGACACATGAACACTGAAGCTTTCTTT.

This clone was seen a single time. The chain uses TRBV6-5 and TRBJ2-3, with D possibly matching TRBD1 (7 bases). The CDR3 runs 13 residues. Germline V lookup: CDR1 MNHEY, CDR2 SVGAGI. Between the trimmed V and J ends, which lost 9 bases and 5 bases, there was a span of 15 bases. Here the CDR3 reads CASTGEVGDTQYF. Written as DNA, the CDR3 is TGTGCCAGTACAGGGGAGGTAGGAGATACGCAGTATTTT.

For the CDR3, the DNA is TGTGCCAGCAGCCCCGGTCGGGCAGGGGAGAACTATGGCTACACCTTC. As protein: CASSPGRAGENYGYTF. The genes are TRBV27 and TRBJ1-2; D possibly corresponds to TRBD1 (6 bases). The germline V gene has CDR1 MNHEY and CDR2 SMNVEV (reference sequence). CDR3 length: 16 residues. The germline V and J ends were trimmed by 6 bases and 2 bases, with 19 bases remaining between them.

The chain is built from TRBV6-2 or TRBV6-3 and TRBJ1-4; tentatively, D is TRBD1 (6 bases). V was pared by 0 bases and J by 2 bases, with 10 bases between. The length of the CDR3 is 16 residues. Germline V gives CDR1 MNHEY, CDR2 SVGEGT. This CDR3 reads CASSYSRQGTNEKLFF. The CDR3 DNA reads TGTGCCAGCAGTTACTCGAGGCAGGGGACTAATGAAAAACTGTTTTTT.

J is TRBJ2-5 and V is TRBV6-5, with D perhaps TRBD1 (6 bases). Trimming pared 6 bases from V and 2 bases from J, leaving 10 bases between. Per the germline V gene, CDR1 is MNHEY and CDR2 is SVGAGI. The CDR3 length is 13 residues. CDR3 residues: CASRQGWQETQYF. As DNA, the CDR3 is TGTGCCAGCAGGCAGGGGTGGCAAGAGACCCAGTACTTC.

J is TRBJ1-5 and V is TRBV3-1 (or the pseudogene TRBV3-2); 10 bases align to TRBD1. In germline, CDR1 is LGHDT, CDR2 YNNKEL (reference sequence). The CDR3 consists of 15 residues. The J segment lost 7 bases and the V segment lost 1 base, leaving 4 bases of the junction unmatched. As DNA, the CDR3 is TGTGCCAGCAGCCAAGGGGACAGGGGAAGGCAGCCCCAGCATTTT. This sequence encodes CASSQGDRGRQPQHF.

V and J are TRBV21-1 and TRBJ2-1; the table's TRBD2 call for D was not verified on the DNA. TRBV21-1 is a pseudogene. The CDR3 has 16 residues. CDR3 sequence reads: CASSKGGDRHLNEQFF. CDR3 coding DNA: TGTGCCAGCAGCAAAGGGGGGGACCGCCATCTGAATGAGCAGTTCTTC.

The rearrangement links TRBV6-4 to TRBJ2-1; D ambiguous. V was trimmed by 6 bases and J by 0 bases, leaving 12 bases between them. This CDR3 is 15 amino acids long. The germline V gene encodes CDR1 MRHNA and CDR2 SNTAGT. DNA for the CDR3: TGTGCCAGCAGCGAACACCCAAGCTCCTACAATGAGCAGTTCTTC. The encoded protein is CASSEHPSSYNEQFF.

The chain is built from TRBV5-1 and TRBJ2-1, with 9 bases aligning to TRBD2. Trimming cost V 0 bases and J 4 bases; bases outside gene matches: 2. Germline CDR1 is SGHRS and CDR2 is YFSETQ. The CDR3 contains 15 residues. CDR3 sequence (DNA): TGCGCCAGCAGCTTGGGACTAGCGGAGTACAATGAGCAGTTCTTC. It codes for CASSLGLAEYNEQFF.

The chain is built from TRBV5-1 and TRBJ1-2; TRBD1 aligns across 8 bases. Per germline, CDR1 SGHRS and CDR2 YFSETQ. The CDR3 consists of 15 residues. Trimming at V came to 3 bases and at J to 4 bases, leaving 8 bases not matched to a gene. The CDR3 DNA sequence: TGCGCCAGCAGCTGGAGGGGACAGGCGACCTATGGCTACACCTTC. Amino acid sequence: CASSWRGQATYGYTF.

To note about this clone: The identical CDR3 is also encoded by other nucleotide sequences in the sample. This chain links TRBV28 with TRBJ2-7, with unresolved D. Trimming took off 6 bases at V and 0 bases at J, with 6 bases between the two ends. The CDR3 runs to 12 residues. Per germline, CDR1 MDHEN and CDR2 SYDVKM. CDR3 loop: CASSLSSYEQYF. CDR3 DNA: TGTGCCAGCAGCCTCAGCTCCTACGAGCAGTACTTC. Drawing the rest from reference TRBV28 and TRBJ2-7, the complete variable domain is DVKVTQSSRYLVKRTGEKVFLECVQDMDHENMFWYRQDPGLGLRLIYFSYDVKMKEKGDIPEGYSVSREKKERFSLILESASTNQTSMYLCASSLSSYEQYFGPGTRLTVT.

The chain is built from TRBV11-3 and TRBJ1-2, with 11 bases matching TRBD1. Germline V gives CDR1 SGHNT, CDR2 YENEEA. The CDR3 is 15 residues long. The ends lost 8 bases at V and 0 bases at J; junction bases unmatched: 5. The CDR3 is CASGTGGVANYGYTF. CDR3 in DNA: TGTGCCAGCGGGACAGGGGGAGTAGCTAACTATGGCTACACCTTC.